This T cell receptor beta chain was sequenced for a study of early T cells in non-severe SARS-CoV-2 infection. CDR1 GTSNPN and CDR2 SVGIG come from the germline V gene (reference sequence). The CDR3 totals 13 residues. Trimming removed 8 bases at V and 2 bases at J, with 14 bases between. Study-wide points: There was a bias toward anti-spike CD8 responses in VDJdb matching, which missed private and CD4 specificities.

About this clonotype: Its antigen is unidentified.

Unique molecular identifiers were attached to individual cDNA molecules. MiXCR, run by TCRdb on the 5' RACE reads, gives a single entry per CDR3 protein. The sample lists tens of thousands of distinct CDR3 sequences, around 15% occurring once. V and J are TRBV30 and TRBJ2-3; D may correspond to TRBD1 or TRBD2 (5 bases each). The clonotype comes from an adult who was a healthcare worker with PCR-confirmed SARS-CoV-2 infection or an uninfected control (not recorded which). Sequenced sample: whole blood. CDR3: CAGRDADTDTQYF. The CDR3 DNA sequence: TGTGCCGGTAGGGACGCCGACACAGATACGCAGTATTTT.